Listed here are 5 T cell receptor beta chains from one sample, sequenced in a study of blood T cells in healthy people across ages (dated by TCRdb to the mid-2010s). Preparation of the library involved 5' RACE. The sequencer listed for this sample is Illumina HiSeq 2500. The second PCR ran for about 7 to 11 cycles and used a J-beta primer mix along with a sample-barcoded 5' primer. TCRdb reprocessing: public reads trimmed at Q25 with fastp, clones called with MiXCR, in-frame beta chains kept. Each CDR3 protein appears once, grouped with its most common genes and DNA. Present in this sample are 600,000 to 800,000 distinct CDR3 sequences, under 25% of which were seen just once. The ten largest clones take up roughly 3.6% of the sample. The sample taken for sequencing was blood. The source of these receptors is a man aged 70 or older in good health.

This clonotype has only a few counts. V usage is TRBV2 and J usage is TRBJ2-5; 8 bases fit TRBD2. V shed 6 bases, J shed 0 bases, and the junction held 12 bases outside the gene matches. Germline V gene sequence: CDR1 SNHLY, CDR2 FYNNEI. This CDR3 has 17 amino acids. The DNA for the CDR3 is TGTGCCAGCAGCCTGAGGGGTAGCGGGACGTACCAAGAGACCCAGTACTTC. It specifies CASSLRGSGTYQETQYF.

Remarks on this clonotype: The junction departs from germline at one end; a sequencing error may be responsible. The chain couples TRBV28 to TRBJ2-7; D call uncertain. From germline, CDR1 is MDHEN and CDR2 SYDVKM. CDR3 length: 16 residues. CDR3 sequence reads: CAGSFSLRVGSYEQYF. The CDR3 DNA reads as TGTGCCGGCAGTTTCTCCCTCCGCGTAGGCTCCTACGAGCAGTACTTC. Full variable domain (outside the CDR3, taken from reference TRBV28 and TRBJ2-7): DVKVTQSSRYLVKRTGEKVFLECVQDMDHENMFWYRQDPGLGLRLIYFSYDVKMKEKGDIPEGYSVSREKKERFSLILESASTNQTSMYLCAGSFSLRVGSYEQYFGPGTRLTVT.

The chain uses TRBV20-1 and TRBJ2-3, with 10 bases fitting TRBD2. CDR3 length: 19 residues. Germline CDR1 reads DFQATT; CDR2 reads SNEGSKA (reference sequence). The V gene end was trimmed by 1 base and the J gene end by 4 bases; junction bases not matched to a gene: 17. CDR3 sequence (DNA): TGCAGTGCTAGAGCCCCCTCTGGGCTAGCGGGAGTGGTAGCAGATACGCAGTATTTT. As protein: CSARAPSGLAGVVADTQYF.

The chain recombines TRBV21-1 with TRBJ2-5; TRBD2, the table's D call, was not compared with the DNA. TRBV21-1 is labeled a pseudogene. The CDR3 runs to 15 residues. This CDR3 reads CASIPGSGGQETQYF. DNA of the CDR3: TGTGCCAGCATTCCAGGCTCGGGAGGACAAGAGACCCAGTACTTC.

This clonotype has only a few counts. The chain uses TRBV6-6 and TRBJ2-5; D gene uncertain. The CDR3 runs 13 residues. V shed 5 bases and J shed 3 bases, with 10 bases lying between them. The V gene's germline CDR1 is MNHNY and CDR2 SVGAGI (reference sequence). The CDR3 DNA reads TGTGCCAGCAGTCATATGAACGAAGAGACCCAGTACTTC. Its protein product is CASSHMNEETQYF.